This entry features one T cell receptor beta chain sequence. All enrollees were about 18 to 90 years old and from about two dozen US areas. Recovered status in Cohort 3 required two negative PCRs, clearance, or symptom resolution. The data derive from a study of blood T cell repertoires in COVID-19. Assay: immunoSEQ multiplex PCR; the TCRdb copy retains only in-frame clones and omits some. This table has approximately 270,000 clones, approximately 84% appearing once. The CDR3 has 12 amino acids. With 3 bases removed from V and 6 bases from J, the gap between germline ends came to 11 bases. Germline values: CDR1 SQVTM, CDR2 ANQGSEA.

Sequencing input: PBMCs or T cells enriched from blood (not recorded which). The TCR comes from a middle-aged man who had recovered from COVID-19. The chain employs TRBV29-1 and TRBJ1-2; the D gene is possibly TRBD1 (5 bases). DNA of the CDR3: TGCAGCGTTGATCAGGGATCCAATGGCTACACCTTC. Protein sequence: CSVDQGSNGYTF.